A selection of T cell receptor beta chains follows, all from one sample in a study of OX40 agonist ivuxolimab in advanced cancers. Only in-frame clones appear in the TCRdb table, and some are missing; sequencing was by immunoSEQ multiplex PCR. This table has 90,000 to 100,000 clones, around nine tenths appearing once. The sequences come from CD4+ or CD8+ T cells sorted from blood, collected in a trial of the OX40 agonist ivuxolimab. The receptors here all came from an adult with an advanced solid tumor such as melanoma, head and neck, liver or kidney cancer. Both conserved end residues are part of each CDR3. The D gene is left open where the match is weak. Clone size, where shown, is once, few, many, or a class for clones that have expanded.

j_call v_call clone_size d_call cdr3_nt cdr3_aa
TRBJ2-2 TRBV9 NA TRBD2 TGTGCCAGCAGCGCTGACCCGGGACTAAACACCGGGGAGCTGTTTTTT CASSADPGLNTGELFF
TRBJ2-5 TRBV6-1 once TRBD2 TGTGCCAGCAGTGAAAGGCTGACTAGCGGCCAAGAGACCCAGTACTTC CASSERLTSGQETQYF
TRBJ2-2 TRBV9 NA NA TGTGCCAGCAGCGTCTCGGGCAGGGAGGCCGGGGAGCTGTTTTTT CASSVSGREAGELFF
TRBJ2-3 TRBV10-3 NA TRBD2 TGTGCCATCAGTACTCCGACTAGCGGCTATGTAGATACGCAGTATTTT CAISTPTSGYVDTQYF
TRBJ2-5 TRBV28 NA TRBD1 TGTGCCAGCAGACAGGGGTCCGCGACCCAGTACTTC CASRQGSATQYF
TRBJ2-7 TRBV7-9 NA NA TGTGCCAGCATCAGCAGGACCTACGAGCAGTACTTC CASISRTYEQYF
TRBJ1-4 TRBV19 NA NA TGTGCCAGTAGTAAACGGAACTCTAATGAAAAACTGTTTTTT CASSKRNSNEKLFF
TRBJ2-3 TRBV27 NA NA TGTGCCAGCAGTTTCATAGCACCCCGGAGCACAGATACGCAGTATTTT CASSFIAPRSTDTQYF
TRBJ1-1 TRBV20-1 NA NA TGCAGAGCCGAAGGGTTCCCTGAAGCTTTCTTT CRAEGFPEAFF
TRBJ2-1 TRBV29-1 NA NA TGCAGGGCAGCGGCCTCCTACAATGAGCAGTTCTTC CRAAASYNEQFF
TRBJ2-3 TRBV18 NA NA TGTGCCAGCTCACCAAAGGGAGACATTGAGTATTTT CASSPKGDIEYF
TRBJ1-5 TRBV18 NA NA TGTGCCAGCTCACCACCGAACTATAGCAATCAGCCCCAGCATTTT CASSPPNYSNQPQHF
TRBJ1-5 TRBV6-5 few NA TGTGCCAGCAGAGCCCTCAGCAATCAGCCCCAGCATTTT CASRALSNQPQHF
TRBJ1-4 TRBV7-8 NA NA TGTGCCAGCAGCAAGGGTGGTACTAATGAAAAACTGTTTTTT CASSKGGTNEKLFF
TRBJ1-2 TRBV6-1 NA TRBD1 TGTGCCAGCAGTGCCATGACAGGGGGCCATGGCTACACCTTC CASSAMTGGHGYTF
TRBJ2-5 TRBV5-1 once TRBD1 TGCGCCAGCAGCTTGGGGACAGGGGTACGGGAGACCCAGTACTTC CASSLGTGVRETQYF
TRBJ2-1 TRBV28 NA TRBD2 TGTGCCAGCAGGACTAGCTCCTTCAATGAGCAGTTCTTC CASRTSSFNEQFF
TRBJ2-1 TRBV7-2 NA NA TGTGCCAGCAGTAGGCGGTCGATCATGGTCAATGAGCAGTTCTTC CASSRRSIMVNEQFF
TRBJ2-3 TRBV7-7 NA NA TGTGCCACCTCCCTTACAGTCTCAGATACGCAGTATTTT CATSLTVSDTQYF
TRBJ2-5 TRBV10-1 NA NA TGCGCCAGCAGTGAGTCGTGTCGGGAGTCACAAGAGACCCAGTACTTC CASSESCRESQETQYF
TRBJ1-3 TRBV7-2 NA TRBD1 TGTGCCAGCAGCCCCCGGGACAGTAGAAACACCATATATTTT CASSPRDSRNTIYF
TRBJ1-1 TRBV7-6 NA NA TGTGCCAGCAGCTTATCGAGGGTCACTGAAGCTTTCTTT CASSLSRVTEAFF
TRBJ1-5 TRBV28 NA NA TGTGCCAGCAGTTTTGGTAGCAACAATCAGCCCCAGCATTTT CASSFGSNNQPQHF
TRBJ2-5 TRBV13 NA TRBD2 TGTGCCTGCAGGGTAGCGGGGGATGAGACCCAGTACTTC CACRVAGDETQYF
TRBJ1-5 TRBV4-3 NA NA TGCGCCAGCAGTCTAAGGAGAGGTCAGCCCCAGCATTTT CASSLRRGQPQHF
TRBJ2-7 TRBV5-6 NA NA TGTGCCAGCAGCACCCCGACACCGACGGGCGAGCAGTACTTC CASSTPTPTGEQYF
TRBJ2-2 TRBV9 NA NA TGTGCCAGCAGCGTAGCGGAGGTCAACTTCAACACCGGGGAGCTGTTTTTT CASSVAEVNFNTGELFF
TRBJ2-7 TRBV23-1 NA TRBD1 TGCGCCAGCAGTCAAATTCCGGGACAGGAATCCTACGAGCAGTACTTC CASSQIPGQESYEQYF
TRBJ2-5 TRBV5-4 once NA TGTGCCAGCAGCCCAGGGGACCCCCCCCAAGAGACCCAGTACTTC CASSPGDPPQETQYF
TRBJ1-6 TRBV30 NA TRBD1 TGTGCCTGGGTAACTCAGGGGGCCTATAATTCACCCCTCCACTTT CAWVTQGAYNSPLHF
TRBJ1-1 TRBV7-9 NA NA TGTGCCAGCAGCACCCCTCGATGGGGGGACACTGAAGCTTTCTTT CASSTPRWGDTEAFF